This T cell receptor (beta chain) was profiled in a study of blood T cells in healthy people across ages (dated by TCRdb to 2015 to 2017). For the wider study: In model experiments, template switching captured about one uniquely barcoded TCR beta cDNA molecule for every two T cells. Using deep sequencing normalized with unique cDNA molecular identifiers, the study measured how TCR beta repertoire diversity changes with age. Four age groups were formed from the donors: young (average about 17 years), middle-aged (approximately 39), aged (more than 55) and long-lived (around 82). To avoid experimental bias, donors of different ages were spread randomly across the sequencing lanes. Using the same blood draw, the study looked at two additional independent replicas of 1 million unique cDNA reads for two donors, one aged 18 to 29 and the other aged 80 or older.

The donors were around 39 Caucasian individuals from Russia, aged roughly 6 to 100 years, who were systemically healthy. Each donor gave 9.5 to 10 milliliters of peripheral blood, drawn into EDTA-treated Vacutainer tubes. Ficoll-Paque density-gradient centrifugation was used to isolate PBMCs, with at least 6.5 million per sample. Total RNA was extracted from PBMCs with Trizol reagent, with at least 5.5 micrograms obtained per sample. For every donor, flow cytometry on a PBMC aliquot measured the percentage of naive CD45RAhigh/CD27high T cells. The CDR3 starts with the cysteine, ends with the phenylalanine, and has 18 residues. The DNA shown is the 54-base CDR3, in frame from base 1. Trimming leaves V shorter by 3 bases and J shorter by 7 bases, with the junction holding 11 bases beyond the gene matches. As concerns this clonotype: The target of this receptor is not known. Base-call qualities are not available, and no considerably larger clone is one nucleotide away.

Study-wide conclusions, independent of this receptor: Bulk unsorted PBMC profiling prevented conclusive comparison of naive and antigen-experienced compartments. Compared with the aged group, the long-lived group had more naive CD4+ T cells, fewer expanded clones and increased TCR diversity, a pattern suggesting age selection. Estimates of total diversity from one million sequenced T cells were regarded as lower bounds and underestimates. Because donor CMV infection status was unknown, age-related changes in expanded clonotypes were potentially confounded. Observed TCR beta diversity per million T cells fell roughly linearly with age, and a significant reduction was already apparent by age around 36. There was a strong correlation between observed TCR beta diversity and the percentage of naive T cells measured by flow cytometry.

Library preparation was by 5' RACE. The reads were generated on an Illumina HiSeq 2500. A second PCR of roughly 7 to 11 cycles was performed with a sample-barcoded 5' primer and a J-beta primer mix. A template-switch 5' adaptor carrying 12 random nucleotides introduced a unique molecular identifier onto each TCR beta cDNA molecule. Each sample yielded at least 3 million CDR3-containing paired-end reads. First-strand cDNA was synthesized from all RNA with the Mint cDNA synthesis kit, primed by a TRBC-specific oligonucleotide. Following uracil-DNA glycosylase treatment, a first 18-cycle PCR with universal primers M1SS and BC2_uni_R was performed on all cDNA. In the authors' own workflow: For normalization, 1 million high-quality reads were randomly selected from each sample, with every read carrying a distinct molecular identifier. Instead of being binned into consensus sequences, reads that shared molecular identifiers were thrown out. MiTCR, run with a Q25 quality threshold and the strictest error-elimination algorithm, handled CDR3 identification, clonotype clustering and error correction. A nonparametric unseen species model with Euler transformation was used to estimate lower-bound total TCR beta diversity. TCRdb applied fastp at Q25 and MiXCR to the public reads, then kept only in-frame beta chains. A single entry per CDR3 protein holds the most common genes and DNA from its merged rows. The V and J calls were determined by TCRdb, not by the authors. The sample table records roughly 800,000 distinct CDR3 sequences; roughly 50% of these occur just once. Of the sample, about 20% is held by the ten largest clones.

Recombination connected TRBV12-3 or TRBV12-4 to TRBJ2-1, with TRBD2 identical over 14 junction bases. The sequencing input was blood. This receptor was taken from a man aged 25-45 years in good health. The DNA reads as follows: TGTGCCAGCAGTTTCCTGACTAGCGGGAGGGCTTCGGATAATGAGCAGTTCTTC. This yields the protein CASSFLTSGRASDNEQFF.